This passage covers 14 T cell receptor beta chains from one sample sequenced in a study of shared clonotypes between healthy human individuals. Profiled with immunoSEQ multiplex PCR; TCRdb holds only in-frame clones, not every one. Among about 320,000 clones listed, about nine tenths were seen once. The sequenced sample consisted of memory CD8+ T cells sorted from blood. The subset is: CD45RO+ cells pooled with CCR7-negative TemRA cells. The origin of the receptors is a young man in good health.

V gene TRBV7-2 combines with J gene TRBJ2-1; tentatively, D is TRBD2 (5 bases). Germline V gene lookup returns CDR1 SGHTA and CDR2 FQGNSA. The CDR3 has 15 amino acids. V shed 3 bases and J shed 0 bases, with 9 bases lying between them. The CDR3 DNA follows: TGTGCCAGCAGCTTCGAGGGTAGCTCCTACAATGAGCAGTTCTTC. This codes for CASSFEGSSYNEQFF.

This chain connects TRBV9 to TRBJ2-7; D gene ambiguous. This CDR3 region has 14 residues. Germline loops: CDR1 SGDLS, CDR2 YYNGEE. Trimming shortened V by 2 bases and J by 1 base, and 10 bases separated the two germline ends. The CDR3, as DNA: TGTGCCAGCAGCGTCGAGATCGGGTCCTACGAGCAGTACTTC. Its protein is CASSVEIGSYEQYF.

This clone was observed a handful of times. The chain employs TRBV6-1 and TRBJ1-1; D call uncertain. Looked up from germline, CDR1 is MNHNS and CDR2 is SASEGT. V lost 7 bases and J lost 5, with 5 bases in between. The CDR3 covers 10 residues. CDR3 amino acids: CASKPTEAFF. CDR3 nucleotide sequence: TGTGCCAGCAAGCCGACTGAAGCTTTCTTT.

The chain uses TRBV28 and TRBJ2-3, with D possibly TRBD2 on 7 matching bases. This CDR3 has 14 amino acids. Per germline, CDR1 MDHEN and CDR2 SYDVKM. The V gene lost 10 bases and the J gene lost 4 bases, with 18 bases spanning the gap. CDR3 bases: TGTGCCACCTCGTGGGGCGGGGGCTCAGATACGCAGTATTTT. It codes for CATSWGGGSDTQYF.

The gene calls are TRBV7-9 and TRBJ2-7, with 8 bases matching TRBD1. After removal of 5 bases from V and 3 bases from J, the junction contained 3 bases not matched to a gene. The CDR3 is made up of 13 amino acids. Looked up from germline, CDR1 is SEHNR and CDR2 is FQNEAQ (reference sequence). This chain's CDR3 is CASSETGVYEQYF. The CDR3 DNA reads TGTGCCAGCAGCGAGACAGGGGTCTACGAGCAGTACTTC.

The gene calls are TRBV5-1 and TRBJ2-7; 8 bases are a match to TRBD1. J gave up 0 bases and V 10 bases, and 6 bases lay outside the gene matches. The CDR3 extends over 13 amino acids. Germline V CDR1 and CDR2: SGHRS, YFSETQ. This CDR3 reads CASGQVSSYEQYF. CDR3 bases: TGCGCCTCGGGACAGGTTAGCTCCTACGAGCAGTACTTC.

The chain employs TRBV7-9 and TRBJ1-2; 7 nucleotides align to TRBD1. Per the germline V gene, CDR1 is SEHNR and CDR2 is FQNEAQ (reference sequence). Trimming cost V 4 bases and J 3 bases; bases outside gene matches: 5. This CDR3 has 14 amino acids. CDR3 nucleotide sequence: TGTGCCAGCAGCTCTTTAACAGGGGACTATGGCTACACCTTC. This encodes CASSSLTGDYGYTF.

The CDR3 DNA reads TGTGCCAGCAGCTTAGACTACAGGAGCTCCTACGAGCAGTACTTC. It is translated as CASSLDYRSSYEQYF. The chain uses TRBV7-6 and TRBJ2-7; D is possibly TRBD1 (5 bases). Germline CDR1 and CDR2: SGHVS and FNYEAQ. Between the trimmed V and J ends, which lost 1 base and 0 bases, there was a span of 10 bases. The CDR3 has 15 residues.

The chain carries TRBV7-9 and TRBJ2-5; TRBD1 is a possible D gene (6 bases). CDR1 and CDR2 (germline): SEHNR, FQNEAQ (reference sequence). The CDR3 length is 14 residues. Trimming took off 4 bases at V and 4 bases at J, with 13 bases between the two ends. CDR3 sequence: CASSYTGNLETQYF. The DNA for the CDR3 is TGTGCCAGCAGCTACACAGGGAATTTAGAGACCCAGTACTTC.

V is TRBV1 and J is TRBJ2-7; the D call in the table, TRBD1, was not verified against the DNA. TRBV1 is an annotated pseudogene. The CDR3 totals 17 residues. CDR3 sequence reads: CTSSQAGGTDSAYEQYF. In DNA, the CDR3 is TGCACCAGCAGCCAAGCAGGGGGGACGGACTCGGCTTACGAGCAGTACTTC.

This clone occurred once. This rearrangement joins TRBV5-4 to TRBJ2-7; TRBD1 aligns across 9 bases. Germline values: CDR1 SGHNT, CDR2 YYREEE (reference sequence). CDR3 length: 14 residues. V dropped 0 bases and J dropped 4; count of bases not matched to a gene: 2. In DNA, the CDR3 is TGTGCCAGCAGCTTGGGGGACAGGGCATACGAGCAGTACTTC. This translates into CASSLGDRAYEQYF.

The V and J genes are TRBV27 and TRBJ1-5, with 7 nucleotides matching TRBD1. Germline CDR1 reads MNHEY; CDR2 reads SMNVEV (reference sequence). The CDR3 sequence is 16 residues long. Trimming removed 5 bases from V and 9 bases from J; junction bases left unmatched: 16. The CDR3: CASSPNALQGIRPQHF. The CDR3 DNA sequence: TGTGCCAGCAGTCCTAACGCTTTACAGGGGATCAGGCCCCAGCATTTT.

V and J are TRBV4-3 and TRBJ2-5; D possibly corresponds to TRBD1 (5 bases). The germline gives CDR1 LGHNA, CDR2 YSLEER. The CDR3 totals 15 residues. Trimming left V 0 bases short and J 2 bases short, with 10 bases between. The chain's CDR3 is CASSQDITGQETQYF. In DNA form, the CDR3 reads TGCGCCAGCAGCCAAGATATTACAGGACAAGAGACCCAGTACTTC.

The J gene is TRBJ2-7, the V gene TRBV27; D may be TRBD1 (7 bases). V was trimmed by 6 bases and J by 3 bases, leaving 9 bases between them. The CDR3 spans 12 residues. Germline-derived CDR1 and CDR2 are MNHEY and SMNVEV (reference sequence). The CDR3 spells CASSQGGYEQYF. DNA of the CDR3: TGTGCCAGCAGCCAGGGGGGCTACGAGCAGTACTTC.